This TCR beta chain was identified in a study of blood T cell repertoires in COVID-19. The CDR3 has 16 amino acids. V shed 5 bases and J shed 5 bases, with 22 bases lying between them. CDR1 is SGHTA, CDR2 FQGNSA, per germline. Profiled with immunoSEQ multiplex PCR; TCRdb holds only in-frame clones, not every one. The sample holds some 120,000 clones, 85% to 90% seen once. Sequencing was performed on peripheral blood. The receptor's source is a human donor in a cohort sampled during active COVID-19. The genes are TRBV7-2 and TRBJ2-7; tentatively, D is TRBD1 (6 bases). The CDR3 sequence is CASSRKGFWDNHEQYF. The CDR3 nucleotides read TGTGCCAGCAGCCGCAAGGGGTTCTGGGACAACCACGAGCAGTACTTC. The complete variable domain, with remaining parts taken from reference TRBV7-2 and TRBJ2-7, reads GAGVSQSPSNKVTEKGKDVELRCDPISGHTALYWYRQSLGQGLEFLIYFQGNSAPDKSGLPSDRFSAERTGGSVSTLTIQRTQQEDSAVYLCASSRKGFWDNHEQYFGPGTRLTVT.